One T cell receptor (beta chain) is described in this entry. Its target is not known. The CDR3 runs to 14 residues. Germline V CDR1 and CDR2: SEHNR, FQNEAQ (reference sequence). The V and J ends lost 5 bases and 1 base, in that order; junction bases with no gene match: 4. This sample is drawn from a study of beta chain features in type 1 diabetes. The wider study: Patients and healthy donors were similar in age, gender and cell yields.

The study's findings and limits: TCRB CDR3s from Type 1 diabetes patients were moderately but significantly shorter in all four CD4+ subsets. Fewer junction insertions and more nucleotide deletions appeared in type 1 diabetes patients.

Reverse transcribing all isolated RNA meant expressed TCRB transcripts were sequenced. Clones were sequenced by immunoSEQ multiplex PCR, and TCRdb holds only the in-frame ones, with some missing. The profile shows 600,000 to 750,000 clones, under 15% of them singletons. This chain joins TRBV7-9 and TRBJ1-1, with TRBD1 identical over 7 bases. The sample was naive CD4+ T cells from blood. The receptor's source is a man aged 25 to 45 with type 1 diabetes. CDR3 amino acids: CASSGGTANTEAFF. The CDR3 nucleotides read TGTGCCAGCAGCGGCGGGACAGCGAACACTGAAGCTTTCTTT.